These T cell receptor beta chains were read from a single sample in a study of T cell responses to AZD1222 COVID-19 vaccine. Libraries were prepared by immunoSEQ multiplex PCR; TCRdb keeps only in-frame clonotypes and omits some of them. The data contain about 140,000 clones, over 90% of them singletons. This specimen consisted of peripheral blood, obtained on day 0 of MenACWY control vaccination. Receptors originate from an adult in good health. Both conserved end residues are part of each CDR3. D genes are given only for firm matches. Not every row has a clone size; where given, it reads once, few, many or a size class.

d_call: TRBD1; clone_size: -; v_call: TRBV28; j_call: TRBJ1-1; cdr3_nt: TGTGCCAGCAGTCCCTTCAGGGGGGGTTACACTGAAGCTTTCTTT; cdr3_aa: CASSPFRGGYTEAFF
d_call: -; clone_size: -; v_call: TRBV27; j_call: TRBJ1-6; cdr3_nt: TGTGCCAGCAGTTCAGATGGACGGGGCTATAATTCACCCCTCCACTTT; cdr3_aa: CASSSDGRGYNSPLHF
d_call: -; clone_size: -; v_call: TRBV28; j_call: TRBJ2-5; cdr3_nt: TGTGCCAGCATCAATGGTGGGGGGGAGACCCAGTACTTC; cdr3_aa: CASINGGGETQYF
d_call: -; clone_size: -; v_call: TRBV2; j_call: TRBJ1-1; cdr3_nt: TGTGCCAGCAGTGAAATGCCCGCTGAAGCTTTCTTT; cdr3_aa: CASSEMPAEAFF
d_call: TRBD1; clone_size: -; v_call: TRBV4-1; j_call: TRBJ1-2; cdr3_nt: TGCGCCAGCAGCCTGTCTACGGGACAGGGCTATGGCTACACCTTC; cdr3_aa: CASSLSTGQGYGYTF
d_call: -; clone_size: -; v_call: TRBV7-3; j_call: TRBJ2-3; cdr3_nt: TGTGCCAGCAGCTTATCCCGCACAGATACGCAGTATTTT; cdr3_aa: CASSLSRTDTQYF
d_call: -; clone_size: -; v_call: TRBV12-3/TRBV12-4; j_call: TRBJ1-5; cdr3_nt: TGTGCCAGCAGTCCCCAGGCAAATCAGCCCCAGCATTTT; cdr3_aa: CASSPQANQPQHF
d_call: -; clone_size: -; v_call: TRBV30; j_call: TRBJ2-7; cdr3_nt: TGTGCCTGGAGTGTACGGCCACTTGAACTTGAGCAGTACTTC; cdr3_aa: CAWSVRPLELEQYF
d_call: -; clone_size: -; v_call: TRBV27; j_call: TRBJ1-6; cdr3_nt: TGTGCCAGCAGTGATCGACGCGTCGGGGATTCACCCCTCCACTTT; cdr3_aa: CASSDRRVGDSPLHF
d_call: TRBD2; clone_size: -; v_call: TRBV9; j_call: TRBJ2-3; cdr3_nt: TGTGCCAGCAGCGACCGACTAGCGGGGACCACAGATACGCAGTATTTT; cdr3_aa: CASSDRLAGTTDTQYF
d_call: -; clone_size: -; v_call: TRBV3-1/TRBV3-2; j_call: TRBJ2-3; cdr3_nt: TGTGCCAGCAGCCAAGGGGGCTATCGCACAGATACGCAGTATTTT; cdr3_aa: CASSQGGYRTDTQYF
d_call: -; clone_size: -; v_call: TRBV5-4; j_call: TRBJ2-3; cdr3_nt: TGTGCCAGCAGCTCTGGCCAGAGCACAGATACGCAGTATTTT; cdr3_aa: CASSSGQSTDTQYF
d_call: -; clone_size: -; v_call: TRBV28; j_call: TRBJ2-1; cdr3_nt: TGTGCCAGCAGCCCCCTGGGACCCGAGGATGAGCAGTTCTTC; cdr3_aa: CASSPLGPEDEQFF
d_call: -; clone_size: -; v_call: TRBV2; j_call: TRBJ1-5; cdr3_nt: TGTGCCAGCAGTTTCACGGCGGGCTATCAGCCCCAGCATTTT; cdr3_aa: CASSFTAGYQPQHF
d_call: TRBD2; clone_size: -; v_call: TRBV18; j_call: TRBJ2-1; cdr3_nt: TGTGCCAGCTCACCACAGCTTTCTAGCGGGAGGCCCTCGGGAGAGCAGTTCTTC; cdr3_aa: CASSPQLSSGRPSGEQFF
d_call: -; clone_size: once; v_call: TRBV15; j_call: TRBJ1-3; cdr3_nt: TGTGCCACCAGCAGAGATCTCGAGGGCGGTGGAAACACCATATATTTT; cdr3_aa: CATSRDLEGGGNTIYF
d_call: -; clone_size: -; v_call: TRBV30; j_call: TRBJ1-2; cdr3_nt: TGTGCCTCCACAAGGGGGGCAAGTGGCTACACCTTC; cdr3_aa: CASTRGASGYTF
d_call: TRBD1; clone_size: -; v_call: TRBV10-2; j_call: TRBJ2-4; cdr3_nt: TGCGCCGGGGGACAGAGAAACGTTAAAAACATTCAGTACTTC; cdr3_aa: CAGGQRNVKNIQYF
d_call: TRBD1; clone_size: -; v_call: TRBV7-9; j_call: TRBJ1-6; cdr3_nt: TGTGCCAGCAGCCCTGGACAGGGGGTGAAGTCACCCCTCCACTTT; cdr3_aa: CASSPGQGVKSPLHF
d_call: -; clone_size: -; v_call: TRBV6-5; j_call: TRBJ1-1; cdr3_nt: TGTGCCAGCAGTTATCGCCCCGGGGTCGGCACTGAAGCTTTCTTT; cdr3_aa: CASSYRPGVGTEAFF
d_call: -; clone_size: -; v_call: TRBV5-4; j_call: TRBJ2-7; cdr3_nt: TGTGCCAGCAGCTTGGGCTACGAGCAGTACTTC; cdr3_aa: CASSLGYEQYF
d_call: -; clone_size: -; v_call: TRBV6-2/TRBV6-3; j_call: TRBJ1-1; cdr3_nt: TGTGCCAGCAGTTACGGAGGTGGCACTGAAGCTTTCTTT; cdr3_aa: CASSYGGGTEAFF
d_call: -; clone_size: -; v_call: TRBV7-9; j_call: TRBJ2-3; cdr3_nt: TGTGCCAGCAGCTTCCTAGCTGATACGCAGTATTTT; cdr3_aa: CASSFLADTQYF
d_call: -; clone_size: -; v_call: TRBV5-4; j_call: TRBJ2-2; cdr3_nt: TGTGCCAGCAGCTTAGCTAGCCGAACCGGGGAGCTGTTTTTT; cdr3_aa: CASSLASRTGELFF
d_call: TRBD1; clone_size: -; v_call: TRBV14; j_call: TRBJ1-2; cdr3_nt: TGTGCCAGCAGTTTCGACAGGGGGTTTAATGGCTACACCTTC; cdr3_aa: CASSFDRGFNGYTF
d_call: -; clone_size: -; v_call: TRBV5-1; j_call: TRBJ1-1; cdr3_nt: TGCGCCAGCAGCTTGGCCTTATGGGACTTCACCAAAAACACTGAAGCTTTCTTT; cdr3_aa: CASSLALWDFTKNTEAFF
d_call: -; clone_size: -; v_call: TRBV4-1; j_call: TRBJ1-2; cdr3_nt: TGCGCCAGCAGCCATTTTACGAGGGGCAGATCAAACTATGGCTACACCTTC; cdr3_aa: CASSHFTRGRSNYGYTF
d_call: -; clone_size: -; v_call: TRBV27; j_call: TRBJ2-7; cdr3_nt: TGTGCCAGCTCCTGGGCTTTCTCCTACGAGCAGTACTTC; cdr3_aa: CASSWAFSYEQYF